The present T cell receptor beta chain was sequenced within a study of cytomegalovirus exposure and HLA in healthy donors. Study observations and caveats: Through in vitro validation, three CMV-associated chains were shown to be specific for CMV antigens.

Note on this clone: Its antigen is as yet unknown.

The CDR3 is 16 amino acids. CDR1 is SGHRS, CDR2 YFSETQ, per germline. Losses at the gene ends were 4 bases for V and 4 bases for J; bases not matched to a gene: 14. Repertoires were generated with immunoSEQ multiplex PCR, while TCRdb's copy carries only in-frame clones and drops some. The table has roughly 120,000 clones, approximately 90% seen once; the top ten hold over 6%. The sequence was collected from a woman aged 18-35 years in good health and CMV-seropositive. The sample was PBMCs. The chain has TRBV5-1 and TRBJ2-7, with 7 bases identical to TRBD1. The CDR3: CASSPTLDRLEYEQYF. In DNA, the CDR3 is TGCGCCAGCAGCCCGACATTGGACAGGCTGGAATACGAGCAGTACTTC.